These 21 T cell receptor beta chains originate from one sample sequenced in a study of T cells in Graves' hyperthyroidism and ophthalmopathy. Regions amplified from RNA transcripts were the TCR beta CDR3 regions. Using the HTBI primer set, a first-round RT-PCR was run on the TCR CDR3. From the multiplex PCR reads, TCRdb called clonotypes with MiXCR, one entry per CDR3 protein. The sample lists about 610,000 distinct CDR3 sequences, more than 45% occurring once. Sequencing used peripheral blood or thyroid tissue (not recorded which). The receptors stem from a woman aged 18-29 years with Graves' hyperthyroidism.

At least ten counts were recorded for this clonotype. The chain couples TRBV7-9 to TRBJ2-5, with D perhaps TRBD1 or TRBD2 (5 bases each). Deletions cut 4 bases from V and 5 bases from J, with 17 bases between. Germline CDR1 SEHNR, CDR2 FQNEAQ (reference sequence). The CDR3 is made up of 15 amino acids. The CDR3 DNA reads TGTGCCAGCAGCTCTCGGGACCTCCCGCCGGAGACCCAGTACTTC. Translating gives CASSSRDLPPETQYF.

This clonotype has a count of ten or more. This rearrangement joins TRBV20-1 to TRBJ1-5; 8 nucleotides agree with TRBD1. The germline gives CDR1 DFQATT, CDR2 SNEGSKA (reference sequence). With V trimmed by 3 bases and J by 3 bases, 4 bases remained unmatched. The CDR3 length is 14 residues. CDR3 sequence: CSASRGRINQPQHF. CDR3 sequence (DNA): TGCAGTGCTAGCAGGGGGCGCATCAATCAGCCCCAGCATTTT.

In this sample, this clonotype turned up a few times. The chain is built from TRBV18 and TRBJ2-5; D is tentatively TRBD1 or TRBD2 (5 bases each). CDR1 is KGHSH, CDR2 LQKENI, per germline. The CDR3 spans 15 residues. The ends were cut back, 1 base at V and 1 base at J, with 10 bases in the middle. The CDR3 loop reads CASSPLIGTQETQYF. DNA for the CDR3: TGTGCCAGCTCACCACTGATTGGGACCCAAGAGACCCAGTACTTC. The complete variable domain, with remaining parts taken from reference TRBV18 and TRBJ2-5, reads NAGVMQNPRHLVRRRGQEARLRCSPMKGHSHVYWYRQLPEEGLKFMVYLQKENIIDESGMPKERFSAEFPKEGPSILRIQQVVRGDSAAYFCASSPLIGTQETQYFGPGTRLLVL.

This clonotype showed up many times. The rearrangement uses TRBV7-9 and TRBJ1-1; D remains ambiguous. This CDR3 is built from 15 residues. CDR1 SEHNR and CDR2 FQNEAQ come from the germline V gene (reference sequence). V lost 5 bases to trimming and J lost 7 bases, with 20 bases between them. The CDR3 sequence is CASSEPSLGIIEAFF. For the CDR3, the DNA is TGTGCCAGCAGCGAACCCTCCCTGGGGATAATTGAAGCTTTCTTT.

The J gene is TRBJ2-7, the V gene TRBV7-6; the D gene is possibly TRBD2 (5 bases). CDR1 is SGHVS, CDR2 FNYEAQ, per germline. The CDR3 loop spans 14 amino acids. The V end lost 6 bases, the J end lost 1 base, and 13 bases lay between the germline ends. CDR3 bases: TGTGCCAGCAGACCCCGCCGGGGTTCCTACGAGCAGTACTTC. As protein: CASRPRRGSYEQYF.

Here the CDR3 DNA reads TGTGCCAGCAGTTCCGGTTTTCCCTATGGCTACACCTTC. Translated: CASSSGFPYGYTF. V usage is TRBV2 and J usage is TRBJ1-2; no clear D gene. Trimming left V 5 bases short and J 4 bases short, with 11 bases between. CDR3 size: 13 residues. The V gene's germline CDR1 is SNHLY and CDR2 FYNNEI.

This clonotype has only a few counts. This chain uses TRBV29-1 with TRBJ2-3, with 13 bases aligning to TRBD2. Germline lookup yields CDR1 SQVTM and CDR2 ANQGSEA. This CDR3 has 14 amino acids. Unmatched junction bases numbered 10, after V lost 7 bases and J lost 9 bases. Written as DNA, the CDR3 is TGCAGCGCTGGACTAGCGGGAGCGGGGTCGACGCAGTATTTT. Translation: CSAGLAGAGSTQYF.

This clonotype has ten or more counts. The CDR3 DNA follows: TGTGCCAGCAGTTCCTCCTCCCAGCAGTACTTC. It translates to CASSSSSQQYF. The chain has TRBV12-3 or TRBV12-4 and TRBJ2-7, with D unclear. V lost 4 bases to trimming and J lost 8 bases, with 9 bases between them. The length of the CDR3 is 11 residues.

The chain employs TRBV14 and TRBJ1-4; 7 bases agree with TRBD1. The germline V gene encodes CDR1 SGHDN and CDR2 FVKESK. V shed 1 base, J shed 7 bases, and the junction held 6 bases outside the gene matches. This CDR3 spans 15 amino acids. The CDR3 loop reads CASSQARGRGEKLFF. CDR3 DNA sequence: TGTGCCAGCAGCCAAGCGAGGGGGCGCGGTGAAAAACTGTTTTTT.

The rearrangement links TRBV29-1 to TRBJ2-5, with 7 bases fitting TRBD1. Germline V gene lookup returns CDR1 SQVTM and CDR2 ANQGSEA. The CDR3 is 13 amino acids. V trimming: 6 bases; J trimming: 5 bases; junction bases outside the gene matches: 9. The CDR3 reads CSVMTGQLETQYF. In DNA, the CDR3 is TGCAGCGTGATGACAGGGCAACTTGAGACCCAGTACTTC. The variable domain in full, completed from reference TRBV29-1 and TRBJ2-5, reads SAVISQKPSRDICQRGTSLTIQCQVDSQVTMMFWYRQQPGQSLTLIATANQGSEATYESGFVIDKFPISRPNLTFSTLTVSNMSPEDSSIYLCSVMTGQLETQYFGPGTRLLVL.

The count of this clonotype is one. The V call is TRBV29-1, the J call TRBJ1-1; the D is unclear. Germline V CDR1 and CDR2: SQVTM, ANQGSEA. V lost 8 bases, J lost 0 bases, and 13 bases lay in between. The CDR3 consists of 13 residues. For the CDR3, the DNA is TGCAGCAGCCTGAGAGAAATGAACACTGAAGCTTTCTTT. It translates to CSSLREMNTEAFF.

This clonotype was counted between two and nine times. Being one base from a much bigger clone, this may be a read error. V usage is TRBV28 and J usage is TRBJ1-4, with unresolved D. The CDR3 has 12 residues. V was pared by 7 bases and J by 7 bases, with 10 bases between. The germline V gene has CDR1 MDHEN and CDR2 SYDVKM. The CDR3 DNA reads TGTGCCAGCAAGTCCGTGGGTGAAAAACTGTTTTTT. Its translation is CASKSVGEKLFF.

V gene TRBV5-8 combines with J gene TRBJ2-6, with D possibly TRBD1 on 5 matching bases. The germline V and J ends were trimmed by 0 bases and 3 bases, with 7 bases remaining between them. There are 15 residues in the CDR3. Germline CDR1 SGHTS, CDR2 YDEGEE. The CDR3: CASSLGQGGANVLTF. As DNA, the CDR3 is TGTGCCAGCAGCTTGGGGCAGGGTGGGGCCAACGTCCTGACTTTC.

The rearrangement links TRBV6-9 to TRBJ2-1; D is undetermined. The J call could be wrong; TRBJ2-7 is a better fit for the DNA end. The germline V gene has CDR1 MNHGY and CDR2 SVAAGI. CDR3 size: 14 residues. DNA for the CDR3: TGTGCCAGCAGTGTTGCGAATACCTACAATGAGCAGTACTTC. Residues: CASSVANTYNEQYF.

This clonotype was observed many times. The rearrangement uses TRBV29-1 and TRBJ2-2; the D is unclear. Deletions cut 7 bases from V and 0 bases from J, with 12 bases between. Germline CDR1 reads SQVTM; CDR2 reads ANQGSEA. The CDR3 runs to 14 residues. The CDR3: CSATDQTNTGELFF. The DNA for the CDR3 is TGCAGCGCAACGGACCAGACGAACACCGGGGAGCTGTTTTTT.

In its sample, this clonotype was seen many times. The V and J genes are TRBV7-3 and TRBJ1-1; D unresolved. The CDR3 loop spans 13 amino acids. The V end lost 0 bases, the J end lost 1 base, and 3 bases lay between the germline ends. Germline V gene lookup returns CDR1 SGHTA and CDR2 FQGTGA. The CDR3 loop is CASSLTPNTEAFF. The DNA of the CDR3 is TGTGCCAGCAGCTTAACACCGAACACTGAAGCTTTCTTT.

This chain connects TRBV7-9 to TRBJ2-5; a weak D match, TRBD2 (5 bases). The length of the CDR3 is 12 residues. Germline V gene lookup returns CDR1 SEHNR and CDR2 FQNEAQ (reference sequence). V was cut by 3 bases and J by 13 bases, with 15 bases left in between. This CDR3 reads CASSFLDSLLYF. CDR3 DNA: TGTGCCAGCAGCTTTTTGGACTCGCTGCTGTACTTC. Complete variable domain (other parts from reference TRBV7-9 and TRBJ2-5): DTGVSQNPRHKITKRGQNVTFRCDPISEHNRLYWYRQTLGQGPEFLTYFQNEAQLEKSRLLSDRFSAERPKGSFSTLEIQRTEQGDSAMYLCASSFLDSLLYFGPGTRLLVL.

This clonotype occurred a few times. The V call is TRBV5-4, the J call TRBJ1-1; D remains unclear. The V end was cut by 4 bases, the J end by 0 bases, with 19 bases between. Germline-derived CDR1 and CDR2 are SGHNT and YYREEE (reference sequence). The CDR3 length is 17 residues. The CDR3 here is CASSHLFGSVMNTEAFF. CDR3 DNA: TGTGCCAGCAGCCACTTATTTGGGAGCGTTATGAACACTGAAGCTTTCTTT.

This clonotype was observed at least ten times. The CDR3 sequence: CSASLEGETQYF. In nucleotides, the CDR3 is TGCAGTGCGTCTCTAGAAGGGGAGACCCAGTACTTC. This chain connects TRBV20-1 to TRBJ2-5, with no clear D. This CDR3 comprises 12 residues. Germline CDR1 and CDR2: DFQATT and SNEGSKA (reference sequence). The V end was cut by 6 bases, the J end by 5 bases, with 13 bases between.

This clonotype has a count of ten or more. The chain carries TRBV27 and TRBJ1-6; the match to TRBD1 covers 9 bases. The germline CDR1 and CDR2 sequences are MNHEY and SMNVEV (reference sequence). The CDR3 is made up of 16 amino acids. V dropped 4 bases and J dropped 5; count of bases not matched to a gene: 6. CDR3: CASSSPGQGHNSPLHF. CDR3 DNA sequence: TGTGCCAGCAGTTCCCCTGGACAGGGGCATAATTCACCCCTCCACTTT.

The genes are TRBV20-1 and TRBJ2-1, with TRBD2 matching over 13 bases. Germline values: CDR1 DFQATT, CDR2 SNEGSKA (reference sequence). The CDR3 runs 15 residues. V was clipped by 5 bases and J by 2 bases; unmatched bases: 3. CDR3 loop: CSAQGLAGTYNEQFF. In DNA form, the CDR3 reads TGCAGTGCTCAGGGACTAGCGGGAACCTACAATGAGCAGTTCTTC.